This T cell receptor (beta chain) was obtained from a study of patients and donors after allogeneic stem cell transplantation. This clonotype was found many times. One entry per CDR3 protein results from TCRdb running MiXCR on the RT-PCR reads. There are about 230,000 distinct CDR3 sequences in the sample; approximately 14% occur only once, and roughly 10% lies in the top ten. The CDR3 spans 15 residues. The germline V gene has CDR1 SNHLY and CDR2 FYNNEI. V was clipped by 6 bases and J by 0 bases; unmatched bases: 4. This chain links TRBV2 with TRBJ2-4, with TRBD2 matching over 8 bases. Sequenced material: blood, either unsorted or a sorted T cell fraction (not recorded which). The source of this sequence is a human donor who was either an allogeneic HSCT recipient or a stem cell or donor lymphocyte infusion donor (not recorded which). It is not recorded whose cells these are; they may come from a transplant donor. CDR3 bases: TGTGCCAGCAGAAGGACTAGCTCAGCCAAAAACATTCAGTACTTC. Its protein product is CASRRTSSAKNIQYF.